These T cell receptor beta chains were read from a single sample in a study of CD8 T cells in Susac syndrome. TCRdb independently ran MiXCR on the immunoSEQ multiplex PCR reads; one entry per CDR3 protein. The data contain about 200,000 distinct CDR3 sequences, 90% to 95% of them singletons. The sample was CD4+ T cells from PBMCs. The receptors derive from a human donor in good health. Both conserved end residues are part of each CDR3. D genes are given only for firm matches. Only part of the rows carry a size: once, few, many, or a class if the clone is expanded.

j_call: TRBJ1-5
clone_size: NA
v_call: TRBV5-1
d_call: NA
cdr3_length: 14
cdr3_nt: TGCGCCAGCAGCCCGGAGTACCCTAATCAGCCCCAGCATTTT
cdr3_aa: CASSPEYPNQPQHF

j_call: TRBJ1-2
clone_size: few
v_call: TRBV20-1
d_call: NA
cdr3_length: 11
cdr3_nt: TGCAGTGCTGCCGGGAACTATGGCTACACCTTC
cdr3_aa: CSAAGNYGYTF

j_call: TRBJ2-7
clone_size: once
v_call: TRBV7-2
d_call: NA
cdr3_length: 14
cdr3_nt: TGTGCCAGCAGCCCTTCGGGAGCTGCCTACGAGCAGTACTTC
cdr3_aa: CASSPSGAAYEQYF

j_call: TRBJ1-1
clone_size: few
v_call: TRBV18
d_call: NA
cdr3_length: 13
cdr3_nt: TGTGCCAGCTCATCGGCAGAGAACACTGAAGCTTTCTTT
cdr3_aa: CASSSAENTEAFF

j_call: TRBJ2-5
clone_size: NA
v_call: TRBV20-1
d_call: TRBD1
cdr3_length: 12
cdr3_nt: TGCAGTGCTACAGACAGGGCTGAGACCCAGTACTTC
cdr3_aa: CSATDRAETQYF

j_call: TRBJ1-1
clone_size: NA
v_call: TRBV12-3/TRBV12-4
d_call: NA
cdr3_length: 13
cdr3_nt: TGTGCCACCCGTGTCGGGGCGGGCACTGAAGCTTTCTTT
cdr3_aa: CATRVGAGTEAFF

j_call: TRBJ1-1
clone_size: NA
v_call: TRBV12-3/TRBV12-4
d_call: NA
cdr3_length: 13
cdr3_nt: TGTGCCAGCAGTCGATCCGGTTCGGCTGAAGCTTTCTTT
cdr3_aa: CASSRSGSAEAFF

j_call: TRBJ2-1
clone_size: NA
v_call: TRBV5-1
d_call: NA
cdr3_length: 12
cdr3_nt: TGCGCCAGCAGCCACGGGGTAGGTGAGCAGTTCTTC
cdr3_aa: CASSHGVGEQFF

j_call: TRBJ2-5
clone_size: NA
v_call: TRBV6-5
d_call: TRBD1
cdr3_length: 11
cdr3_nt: TGTGCCAGCGACAGGGGAGAGACCCAGTACTTC
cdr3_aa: CASDRGETQYF

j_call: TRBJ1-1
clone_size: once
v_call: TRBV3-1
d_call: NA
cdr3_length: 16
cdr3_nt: TGTGCCAGCAGCCAAGTCGCCGGGGCTGCGAACACTGAAGCTTTCTTT
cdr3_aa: CASSQVAGAANTEAFF

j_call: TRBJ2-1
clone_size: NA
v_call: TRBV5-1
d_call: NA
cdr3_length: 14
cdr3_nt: TGCGCCAGCAGCTCTCGGACTACCACCAATGAGCAGTTCTTC
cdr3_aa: CASSSRTTTNEQFF

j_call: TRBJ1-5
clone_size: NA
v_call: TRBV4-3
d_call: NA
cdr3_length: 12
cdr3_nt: TGCGCCAGCAGCCAAGATGGAGGGCCCCAGCATTTT
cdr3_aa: CASSQDGGPQHF

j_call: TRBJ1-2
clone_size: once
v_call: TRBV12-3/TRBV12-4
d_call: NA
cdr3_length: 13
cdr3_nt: TGTGCCAGCAGTCGAAGTGCTAACTATGGCTACACCTTC
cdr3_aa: CASSRSANYGYTF

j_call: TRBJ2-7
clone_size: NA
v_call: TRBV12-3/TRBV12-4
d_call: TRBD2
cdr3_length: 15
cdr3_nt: TGTGCCAGCAGGACGGATGGACTAGCGGGGCGCGAGCAGTACTTC
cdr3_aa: CASRTDGLAGREQYF

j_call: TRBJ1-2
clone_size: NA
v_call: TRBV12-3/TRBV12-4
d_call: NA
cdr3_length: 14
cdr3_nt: TGTGCCAGCAGTGACGTGCGGGTAGGGTATGGCTACACCTTC
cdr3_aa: CASSDVRVGYGYTF

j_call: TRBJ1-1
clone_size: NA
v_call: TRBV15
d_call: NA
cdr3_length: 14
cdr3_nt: TGTGCCACCAGCAGGAATCGGGGTGGCACTGAAGCTTTCTTT
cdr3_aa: CATSRNRGGTEAFF

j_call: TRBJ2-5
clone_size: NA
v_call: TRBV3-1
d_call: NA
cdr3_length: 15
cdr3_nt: TGTGCCAGCAGACCTACGGGAAATACACAAGAGACCCAGTACTTC
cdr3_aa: CASRPTGNTQETQYF

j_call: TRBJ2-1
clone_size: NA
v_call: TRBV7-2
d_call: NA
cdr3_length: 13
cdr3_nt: TGTGCCAGCAGCTTATTTTCCTCCAGGGAGCAGTTCTTC
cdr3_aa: CASSLFSSREQFF

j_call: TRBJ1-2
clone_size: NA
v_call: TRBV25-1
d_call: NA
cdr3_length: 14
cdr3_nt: TGTGCCAGCAGTGAAGCGGCAGGGGCGGTTGGCTACACCTTC
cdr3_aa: CASSEAAGAVGYTF

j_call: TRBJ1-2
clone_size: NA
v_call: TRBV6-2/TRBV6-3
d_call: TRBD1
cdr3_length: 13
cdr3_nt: TGTGCCAGCAGTTACCGGACAGGGGGCAGCTACACCTTC
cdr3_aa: CASSYRTGGSYTF

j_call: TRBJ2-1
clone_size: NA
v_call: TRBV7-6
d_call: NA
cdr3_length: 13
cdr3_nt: TGTGCCAGCAGCAGGACTCAAGGGTCTGAGCAGTTCTTC
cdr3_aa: CASSRTQGSEQFF

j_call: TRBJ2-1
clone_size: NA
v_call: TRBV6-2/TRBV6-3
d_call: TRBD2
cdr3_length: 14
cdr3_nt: TGTGCCAGCAGCTTTCTAGCGGGGGAGAATGAGCAGTTCTTC
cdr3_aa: CASSFLAGENEQFF

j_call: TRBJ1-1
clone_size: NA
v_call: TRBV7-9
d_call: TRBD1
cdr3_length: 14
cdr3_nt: TGTGCCAGCAGTCGACAGGGGGCTAGAACTGAAGCTTTCTTT
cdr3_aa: CASSRQGARTEAFF

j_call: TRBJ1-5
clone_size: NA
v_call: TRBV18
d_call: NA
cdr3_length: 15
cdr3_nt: TGTGCCAGCTCAGCCGACGGGGGACCGAATCAGCCCCAGCATTTT
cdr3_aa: CASSADGGPNQPQHF

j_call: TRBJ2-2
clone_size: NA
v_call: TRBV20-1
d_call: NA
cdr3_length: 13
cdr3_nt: TGCAGTGCCCAGTCCCTGGTCGCCGGGGAGCTGTTTTTT
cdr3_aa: CSAQSLVAGELFF

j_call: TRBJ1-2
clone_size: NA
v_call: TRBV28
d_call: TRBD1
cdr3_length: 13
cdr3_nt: TGTGCCAGCAGTCCCGGACAGGATAATGGCTACACCTTC
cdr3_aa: CASSPGQDNGYTF

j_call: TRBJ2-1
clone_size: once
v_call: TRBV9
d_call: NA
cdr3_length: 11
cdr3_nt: TGTGCCAGCAGCGCACCGGGCGCGCAGTTCTTC
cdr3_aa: CASSAPGAQFF

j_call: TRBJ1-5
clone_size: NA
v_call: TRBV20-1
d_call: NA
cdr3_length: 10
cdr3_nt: TGCAGTGCTAGCAACGGAGTAATGAATTTT
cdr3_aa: CSASNGVMNF

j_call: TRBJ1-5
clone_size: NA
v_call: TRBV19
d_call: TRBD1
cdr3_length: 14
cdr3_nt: TGTGCCAGTAGTATGACAGGGACCGCTCAGCCCCAGCATTTT
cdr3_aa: CASSMTGTAQPQHF

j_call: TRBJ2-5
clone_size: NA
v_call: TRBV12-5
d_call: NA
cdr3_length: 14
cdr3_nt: TGTGCTAGTGGTGTCTCCAAAACCCAAGAGACCCAGTACTTC
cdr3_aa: CASGVSKTQETQYF

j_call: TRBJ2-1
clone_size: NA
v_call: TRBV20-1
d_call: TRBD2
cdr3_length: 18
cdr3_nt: TGCAGTGCTAGAGTGGGGACTAGCGGCCTGAGCTCCTACAATGAGCAGTTCTTC
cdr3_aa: CSARVGTSGLSSYNEQFF

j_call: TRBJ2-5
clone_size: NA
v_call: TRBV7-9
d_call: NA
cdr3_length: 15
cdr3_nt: TGTGCCAGCAGCTTAGGCGCAGGGAAGGGGGAGACCCAGTACTTC
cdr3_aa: CASSLGAGKGETQYF

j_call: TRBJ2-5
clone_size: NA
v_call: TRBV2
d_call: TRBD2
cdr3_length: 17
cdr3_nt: TGTGCCAGCGCGGACTCACTAGCGGCCCTAACCCTAAGAGATGAGTACTTC
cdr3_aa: CASADSLAALTLRDEYF

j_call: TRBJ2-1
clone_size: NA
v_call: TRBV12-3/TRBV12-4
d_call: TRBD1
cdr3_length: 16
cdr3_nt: TGTGCCAGCAGTCCAAGGGACAGGGGGACGATGGATGAGCAGTTCTTC
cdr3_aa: CASSPRDRGTMDEQFF

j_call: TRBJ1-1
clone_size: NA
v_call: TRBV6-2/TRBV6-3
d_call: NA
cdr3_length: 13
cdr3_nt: TGTGCCAGCAGTTACTCAACGGGCTCTGAAGCTTTCTTT
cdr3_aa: CASSYSTGSEAFF

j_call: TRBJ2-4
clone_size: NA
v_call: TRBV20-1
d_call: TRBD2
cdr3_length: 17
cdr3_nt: TGCAGTGCTAGAGGGACTAGCGGGAGCGCCGCCAAAAACATTCAGTACTTC
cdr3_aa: CSARGTSGSAAKNIQYF

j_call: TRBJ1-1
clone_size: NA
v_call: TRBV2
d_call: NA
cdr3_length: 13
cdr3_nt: TGTGCCAGCAGGCACAGAACCAGCACTGAAGCTTTCTTT
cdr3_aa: CASRHRTSTEAFF

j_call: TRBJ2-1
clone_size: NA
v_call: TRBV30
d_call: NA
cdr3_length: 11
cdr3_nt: TGTGCCTGGAGTATCCGGGATGAAGAGTTCTTC
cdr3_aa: CAWSIRDEEFF

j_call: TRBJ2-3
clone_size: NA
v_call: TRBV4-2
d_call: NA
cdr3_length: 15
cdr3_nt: TGTGCCAGCAGCCAAGGGCTGGATTTGGCAGATACGCAGTATTTT
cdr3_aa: CASSQGLDLADTQYF

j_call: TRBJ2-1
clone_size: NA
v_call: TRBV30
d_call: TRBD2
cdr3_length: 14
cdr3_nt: TGTGCCTGGAGTGAACTAGCGGGATACAATGAGCAGTTCTTC
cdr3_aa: CAWSELAGYNEQFF

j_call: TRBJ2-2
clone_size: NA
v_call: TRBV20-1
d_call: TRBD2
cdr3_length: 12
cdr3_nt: TGCAGTGGGACTAGTAGTCCCGGGGAGCTGTTTTTT
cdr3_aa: CSGTSSPGELFF

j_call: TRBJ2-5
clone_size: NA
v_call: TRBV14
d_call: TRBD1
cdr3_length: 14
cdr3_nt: TGTGCCAGCAGCCCCGCCTGGGACAGGGAGACCCAGTACTTC
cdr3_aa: CASSPAWDRETQYF